This entry features one T cell receptor (beta chain) sequence. Its matching antigen is unknown. The source of the sample is a study of shared clonotypes between healthy human individuals. Study-wide results and caveats: Limitation of the genetic and exposure-history diversity represented came from the few donors. In contrast to clonotypes shared by all four donors, non-shared clonotypes had lower generation probabilities.

Some clones are missing from TCRdb's copy, which holds only in-frame ones; the method was immunoSEQ multiplex PCR. The sample yields around 560,000 clones, approximately 96% seen once. This CDR3 has 13 amino acids. CDR1 and CDR2 (germline): MNHEY, SMNVEV (reference sequence). Trimming at V came to 8 bases and at J to 3 bases, leaving 3 bases not matched to a gene. CD45RO-negative, CCR7-positively selected cells formed the naive CD8 fraction, excluding terminally differentiated effector memory CD45RA+ cells. Sequenced material: naive CD8+ T cells sorted from blood. The rearrangement links TRBV27 to TRBJ1-2, with 10 positions matching TRBD1. The clonotype originates from a young woman in good health. This CDR3 is CASGTGDYYGYTF. The CDR3 nucleotides are TGTGCCAGCGGGACAGGGGATTACTATGGCTACACCTTC.